Each of the 8 T cell receptor beta chains below was sequenced from the same sample in a study of regulatory T cells in long-lasting Graves disease. This sample's time point: newly diagnosed GD, antithyroid drugs for less than 3 months. Preparation of the TCR library used RNA extracted from PBMCs. Relying on iRepertoire HTBI primers and Arm-PCR of CDR3 regions, the team built TCR beta libraries. MiXCR was run by TCRdb on the multiplex PCR reads, yielding one entry per CDR3 protein. The sample holds around 500,000 distinct CDR3 sequences; 15% to 20% are singletons and the top ten take roughly 25%. These data were likewise used in another study, on T cells in Graves' hyperthyroidism and ophthalmopathy.

The sample consisted of peripheral blood mononuclear cells (PBMCs), taken at new diagnosis, from a patient treated with antithyroid drugs. These receptors were obtained from a woman aged 35-60 years with Graves disease.

This clonotype was counted ten times or more. The rearrangement links TRBV5-1 to TRBJ2-1; 9 bases line up with TRBD2. Germline lookup yields CDR1 SGHRS and CDR2 YFSETQ. Unmatched junction bases numbered 18, after V lost 4 bases and J lost 4 bases. The CDR3 is 19 residues long. The CDR3 DNA reads TGCGCCAGCAGCCCACGGGGCGGGGGGGCCGAAAGATTATACAATGAGCAGTTCTTC. Protein product: CASSPRGGGAERLYNEQFF.

This clonotype was detected only a few times. This rearrangement joins TRBV27 to TRBJ1-6; D gene unclear. The V end was cut by 5 bases, the J end by 3 bases, with 8 bases between. Germline V gene lookup returns CDR1 MNHEY and CDR2 SMNVEV (reference sequence). CDR3 size: 14 residues. CDR3 coding DNA: TGTGCCAGCAGTACTACTAACTATAATTCACCCCTCCACTTT. Translating gives CASSTTNYNSPLHF.

This clonotype was seen ten or more times. The chain links TRBV12-3 or TRBV12-4 to TRBJ1-5; 7 positions match TRBD1. This CDR3 region has 19 residues. Germline trimming cut 6 bases from V and 1 base from J; bases unmatched to any gene: 18. CDR3 coding DNA: TGTGCCAGCAGAATTTATGGGACAGCCAGGGGAGGGAGCAATCAGCCCCAGCATTTT. It translates to CASRIYGTARGGSNQPQHF.

The rearrangement uses TRBV13 and TRBJ2-5, with TRBD2 identical over 10 bases. CDR3 size: 17 residues. The V gene's germline CDR1 is PRHDT and CDR2 FYEKMQ (reference sequence). J gave up 5 bases and V 3 bases, and 12 bases lay outside the gene matches. The CDR3: CASSFGAGGPDDETQYF. CDR3 nucleotide sequence: TGTGCCAGCAGCTTTGGAGCGGGGGGGCCGGACGATGAGACCCAGTACTTC. Filled out from reference TRBV13 and TRBJ2-5, the complete variable domain reads AAGVIQSPRHLIKEKRETATLKCYPIPRHDTVYWYQQGPGQDPQFLISFYEKMQSDKGSIPDRFSAQQFSDYHSELNMSSLELGDSALYFCASSFGAGGPDDETQYFGPGTRLLVL.

This clonotype was observed a few times. The CDR3 loop reads CASSISSSYNEQFF. The CDR3 nucleotides read TGTGCCAGTAGTATATCCAGTTCCTACAATGAGCAGTTCTTC. This chain uses TRBV19 with TRBJ2-1, with D hard to call. Germline lookup yields CDR1 LNHDA and CDR2 SQIVND (reference sequence). The CDR3 is 14 amino acids. Trimming took 2 bases from V and 1 from J, leaving 6 bases between them.

This clonotype was seen repeatedly, ten times or more. The V call is TRBV10-3, the J call TRBJ1-1, with D possibly matching TRBD1 (5 bases). CDR3 length: 13 residues. From germline, CDR1 is ENHRY and CDR2 SYGVKD. V lost 4 bases and J 0 bases, leaving 6 bases between the germline ends. The CDR3 region is CAISGQLNTEAFF. The CDR3 coding sequence is TGTGCCATCAGTGGACAGCTGAACACTGAAGCTTTCTTT.

This clonotype was seen many times. This chain uses TRBV6-5 with TRBJ2-7; D might be TRBD1 (6 bases). This CDR3 is 15 amino acids long. Germline V gene data show CDR1 as MNHEY and CDR2 as SVGAGI. Trimming cost V 2 bases and J 3 bases, with 14 bases left between them. The CDR3 DNA is TGTGCCAGCAGTTACGGACAGCCGGGGTTCTACGAGCAGTACTTC. Its translation is CASSYGQPGFYEQYF.

At least ten counts were recorded for this clonotype. The V call is TRBV3-1, the J call TRBJ2-7; TRBD1 agrees at 8 bases. Germline-derived CDR1 and CDR2 are LGHDT and YNNKEL (reference sequence). With 4 bases clipped from V and 2 bases from J, the junction kept 10 bases outside the gene matches. CDR3 length: 16 residues. CDR3 sequence: CASSRPRTGSTYEQYF. The DNA of the CDR3 is TGTGCCAGCAGCCGCCCTCGGACAGGGAGTACCTACGAGCAGTACTTC.